These 26 T cell receptor beta chains were all obtained from the same sample, sequenced in a study of T cells in localized non-small cell lung cancer. Here immunoSEQ multiplex PCR was the method, and the copy in TCRdb shows in-frame clones only, minus some. The sample includes some 56,000 clones, 70% to 90% of them seen just once. The input for sequencing was peripheral blood, taken before any cancer treatment. Source of these receptors: a woman aged 40-69 years with stage I lung adenocarcinoma.

This sequence joins TRBV19 and TRBJ2-1; D is possibly TRBD1 (6 bases). Germline CDR1 LNHDA, CDR2 SQIVND (reference sequence). CDR3 length: 16 residues. With 1 base removed from V and 4 bases from J, the gap between germline ends came to 14 bases. CDR3 sequence reads: CASSIGTPRGYNEQFF. The DNA of the CDR3 is TGTGCCAGTAGTATAGGGACACCGAGGGGGTACAATGAGCAGTTCTTC. The entire variable domain, with the rest obtained from reference TRBV19 and TRBJ2-1, is as follows: DGGITQSPKYLFRKEGQNVTLSCEQNLNHDAMYWYRQDPGQGLRLIYYSQIVNDFQKGDIAEGYSVSREKKESFPLTVTSAQKNPTAFYLCASSIGTPRGYNEQFFGPGTRLTVL.

V is TRBV19 and J is TRBJ1-2, with 8 bases lining up with TRBD1. Germline V lookup: CDR1 LNHDA, CDR2 SQIVND (reference sequence). The CDR3 length is 12 residues. The V gene end was trimmed by 5 bases and the J gene end by 8 bases; junction bases not matched to a gene: 4. The CDR3, as DNA: TGTGCCAGTAGTGACAGGGGTCGAGGCTACACCTTC. Its translation is CASSDRGRGYTF. Full variable domain (outside the CDR3, taken from reference TRBV19 and TRBJ1-2): DGGITQSPKYLFRKEGQNVTLSCEQNLNHDAMYWYRQDPGQGLRLIYYSQIVNDFQKGDIAEGYSVSREKKESFPLTVTSAQKNPTAFYLCASSDRGRGYTFGSGTRLTVV.

With regard to this clone: Other DNA sequences in the sample encode the same CDR3. The chain employs TRBV2 and TRBJ1-1; possibly TRBD1 for D (6 bases). V lost 7 bases to trimming and J lost 0 bases, with 15 bases between them. Germline lookup yields CDR1 SNHLY and CDR2 FYNNEI. This CDR3 contains 15 residues. In DNA form, the CDR3 reads TGTGCCAGCATGGTTGGACAGACGGTGAACACTGAAGCTTTCTTT. Protein product: CASMVGQTVNTEAFF. Drawing the rest from reference TRBV2 and TRBJ1-1, the complete variable domain is EPEVTQTPSHQVTQMGQEVILRCVPISNHLYFYWYRQILGQKVEFLVSFYNNEISEKSEIFDDQFSVERPDGSNFTLKIRSTKLEDSAMYFCASMVGQTVNTEAFFGQGTRLTVV.

The chain employs TRBV12-5 and TRBJ1-4; D not certain. The CDR3 is 16 amino acids. V was pared by 2 bases and J by 9 bases, with 19 bases between. Germline CDR1 LGHNT, CDR2 FRNRAP. The CDR3 bases are TGTGCTAGTGGTTTGTTCCGGACCGGGAATACAAAAAAACTGTTTTTT. It encodes CASGLFRTGNTKKLFF.

The chain carries TRBV4-1 and TRBJ2-5, with 9 bases fitting TRBD2. CDR3 length: 18 amino acids. Germline values: CDR1 MGHRA, CDR2 YSYEKL. V trimming: 0 bases; J trimming: 5 bases; junction bases outside the gene matches: 13. CDR3 coding DNA: TGCGCCAGCAGCCAAGAAAGAGCAGCGGGGGGCCCTCAGGAGACCCAGTACTTC. Translated: CASSQERAAGGPQETQYF.

The rearrangement uses TRBV21-1 and TRBJ1-2; the table gives TRBD1 as D, unverified against the DNA. TRBV21-1 is a pseudogene segment. The CDR3 is made up of 17 amino acids. The CDR3 region is CASTHTSRDRGSNGYTF. The CDR3 bases are TGTGCCAGCACCCACACGTCCAGGGACAGGGGGTCTAATGGCTACACCTTC.

The CDR3 bases are TGTGCCAGCAGCTTAGCGCCCGGTAGCGGAACAGATACGCAGTATTTT. Amino acid sequence: CASSLAPGSGTDTQYF. The J gene is TRBJ2-3, the V gene TRBV7-8, with D possibly matching TRBD2 (6 bases). The CDR3 has 16 amino acids. Trimming cost V 0 bases and J 3 bases, with 13 bases left between them. The V gene's germline CDR1 is SGHVS and CDR2 FQNEAQ.

The chain joins TRBV2 to TRBJ2-2; no clear D. The germline V and J ends were trimmed by 5 bases and 1 base, with 8 bases remaining between them. From germline, CDR1 is SNHLY and CDR2 FYNNEI. CDR3 length equals 14 residues. CDR3 amino acids: CASSRVKNTGELFF. The CDR3 DNA is TGTGCCAGCAGTCGAGTCAAGAACACCGGGGAGCTGTTTTTT.

This clone has more than one count but fewer than ten. V is TRBV5-1 and J is TRBJ2-7; D is perhaps TRBD1 (5 bases). CDR1 is SGHRS and CDR2 is YFSETQ in the germline V gene. The CDR3 contains 13 residues. The V and J ends lost 4 bases and 2 bases respectively, with 10 bases between them. The CDR3 DNA reads as TGCGCCAGCAGCAAACAGGAAACCTACGAGCAGTACTTC. Protein: CASSKQETYEQYF.

The CDR3 spells CASSQGGSSGAAQETQYF. CDR3 in DNA: TGCGCCAGCAGCCAAGGAGGGAGTTCTGGGGCCGCACAAGAGACCCAGTACTTC. This chain joins TRBV4-3 and TRBJ2-5; D possibly uses TRBD1 or TRBD2 (5 bases each). This CDR3 has 18 residues. V was clipped by 1 base and J by 2 bases, with 20 bases between them. Germline CDR1 LGHNA, CDR2 YSLEER.

The chain carries TRBV5-1 and TRBJ1-3; D is possibly TRBD1 (5 bases). Germline CDR1 and CDR2: SGHRS and YFSETQ. The CDR3 extends over 15 amino acids. Trimming took off 4 bases at V and 1 base at J, with 12 bases between the two ends. The CDR3 sequence is CASSREGLSGNTIYF. The CDR3 bases are TGCGCCAGCAGCCGCGAGGGGCTTTCTGGAAACACCATATATTTT.

The V gene is TRBV20-1, the J gene TRBJ1-1; 8 bases are a match to TRBD1. The length of the CDR3 is 11 residues. Trimming removed 5 bases from V and 9 bases from J; junction bases left unmatched: 5. Germline-derived CDR1 and CDR2 are DFQATT and SNEGSKA (reference sequence). The CDR3 sequence: CSAFRQGKAFF. CDR3 coding DNA: TGCAGTGCTTTCAGACAGGGGAAAGCTTTCTTT.

The chain links TRBV7-9 to TRBJ1-4; D call uncertain. Germline lookup yields CDR1 SEHNR and CDR2 FQNEAQ (reference sequence). The V gene lost 6 bases and the J gene lost 0 bases, with 11 bases spanning the gap. The length of the CDR3 is 15 residues. The CDR3 region has the DNA TGTGCCAGCAGATCTATGGAAACAACTAATGAAAAACTGTTTTTT. Translation: CASRSMETTNEKLFF. The full variable domain, in which reference TRBV7-9 and TRBJ1-4 provide the parts outside the CDR3, is DTGVSQNPRHKITKRGQNVTFRCDPISEHNRLYWYRQTLGQGPEFLTYFQNEAQLEKSRLLSDRFSAERPKGSFSTLEIQRTEQGDSAMYLCASRSMETTNEKLFFGSGTQLSVL.

This clone appeared a few times. The chain has TRBV7-2 and TRBJ2-7; 7 bases fit TRBD1. V lost 5 bases and J lost 1; bases outside the gene matches: 8. Germline V CDR1 and CDR2: SGHTA, FQGNSA. This CDR3 comprises 15 residues. Here the CDR3 DNA reads TGTGCCAGCAGCACCCACCCGGGACAGTCCTACGAGCAGTACTTC. Translated: CASSTHPGQSYEQYF.

This clone was found once. The chain carries TRBV5-1 and TRBJ2-7; D might be TRBD1 (6 bases). Trimming cost V 2 bases and J 3 bases, with 18 bases left between them. The CDR3 is 16 residues long. The germline V gene has CDR1 SGHRS and CDR2 YFSETQ. The CDR3 coding sequence is TGCGCCAGCAGCTTTAACAGGGCGCCCCCAGACTACGAGCAGTACTTC. Translated, it gives CASSFNRAPPDYEQYF.

The V and J genes are TRBV5-1 and TRBJ2-3, with 8 bases identical to TRBD2. Germline trimming cut 3 bases from V and 2 bases from J; bases unmatched to any gene: 11. This CDR3 region has 17 residues. CDR1 is SGHRS and CDR2 is YFSETQ in the germline V gene. DNA of the CDR3: TGCGCCAGCAGCTCCCTGTGGCGGGGGGCCTTCACAGATACGCAGTATTTT. This translates into CASSSLWRGAFTDTQYF.

V gene TRBV7-6 combines with J gene TRBJ2-5, with 11 nucleotides matching TRBD1. The germline CDR1 and CDR2 sequences are SGHVS and FNYEAQ. CDR3 size: 15 residues. V lost 6 bases and J lost 7; bases outside the gene matches: 10. In nucleotides, the CDR3 is TGTGCCAGCAGATCCGGGACAGGGGGTCTCCGGACCCAGTACTTC. This codes for CASRSGTGGLRTQYF.

This chain's CDR3 is CASRAGRLWYGYTF. In DNA, the CDR3 is TGTGCCAGCAGGGCGGGCAGGTTATGGTATGGCTACACCTTC. The chain is built from TRBV27 and TRBJ1-2; D remains unclear. V was cut by 6 bases and J by 5 bases, with 16 bases left in between. The CDR3 runs to 14 residues. Looked up from germline, CDR1 is MNHEY and CDR2 is SMNVEV (reference sequence).

V usage is TRBV5-1 and J usage is TRBJ1-1; possible D gene TRBD1, 6 bases. Germline CDR1 is SGHRS and CDR2 is YFSETQ. V lost 0 bases and J lost 0, with 12 bases in between. The CDR3 has 16 residues. The CDR3 DNA reads TGCGCCAGCAGCTTGGCGGGGGCTATGATGAACACTGAAGCTTTCTTT. It yields the protein CASSLAGAMMNTEAFF.

The V gene is TRBV28, the J gene TRBJ2-7; TRBD2 might be the D (6 bases). V dropped 7 bases and J dropped 3 bases, with 19 bases sitting between them. The CDR3 covers 15 residues. Germline CDR1 reads MDHEN; CDR2 reads SYDVKM. The CDR3 bases are TGTGCCAGCATCCCCGGGGCGGGACTGAACTACGAGCAGTACTTC. This encodes CASIPGAGLNYEQYF.

The V and J genes are TRBV10-1 and TRBJ2-1; no firm D call. CDR1 and CDR2 (germline): WNHNN, SYGVQD (reference sequence). The CDR3 length is 15 residues. V dropped 5 bases and J dropped 1 base, with 12 bases sitting between them. The CDR3 DNA reads as TGCGCCAGCAGTAGTGGGTCGGTTTCCTACAATGAGCAGTTCTTC. Protein: CASSSGSVSYNEQFF.

V usage is TRBV13 and J usage is TRBJ2-7; possibly TRBD2 for D (5 bases). V lost 3 bases to trimming and J lost 2 bases, with 11 bases between them. CDR1 and CDR2 (germline): PRHDT, FYEKMQ (reference sequence). This CDR3 region has 14 residues. DNA for the CDR3: TGTGCCAGCAGCTTCAAAGCGGCCCCCTACGAGCAGTACTTC. Amino acid sequence: CASSFKAAPYEQYF.

The DNA of the CDR3 is TGTGCCACCAGCAGAGATGCCCGGACCTACGAGCAGTACTTC. Translating it yields CATSRDARTYEQYF. The rearrangement uses TRBV15 and TRBJ2-7; D remains ambiguous. This CDR3 contains 14 residues. CDR1 and CDR2 from the germline V gene are LNHNV and YYDKDF (reference sequence). The germline V and J ends were trimmed by 0 bases and 2 bases, with 8 bases remaining between them.

This clone was counted only a few times. The CDR3 coding sequence is TGTGCCAGCAGGACACACCGGGACTCTAATCAGCCCCAGCATTTT. Its translation is CASRTHRDSNQPQHF. The chain is built from TRBV6-5 and TRBJ1-5; D possibly corresponds to TRBD1 (5 bases). The V end lost 6 bases, the J end lost 4 bases, and 16 bases lay between the germline ends. This CDR3 region has 15 residues. Germline loops: CDR1 MNHEY, CDR2 SVGAGI.

The chain employs TRBV11-2 and TRBJ2-3; no reliable D call. This CDR3 spans 13 amino acids. Germline CDR1 and CDR2: SGHAT and FQNNGV. The V gene lost 0 bases and the J gene lost 4 bases, with 5 bases spanning the gap. CDR3 in DNA: TGTGCCAGCAGCTTAGAGGCTCCAGATACGCAGTATTTT. This sequence encodes CASSLEAPDTQYF.

This chain uses TRBV19 with TRBJ1-5; the match to TRBD1 covers 8 bases. Germline V gene sequence: CDR1 LNHDA, CDR2 SQIVND (reference sequence). Losses at the gene ends were 2 bases for V and 0 bases for J; bases not matched to a gene: 12. The CDR3 length is 19 residues. The CDR3 protein is CASSIQGPSGTGSNQPQHF. The CDR3 coding sequence is TGTGCCAGTAGTATACAGGGGCCCTCTGGGACAGGTAGCAATCAGCCCCAGCATTTT. The variable domain in full, with the rest retrieved from reference TRBV19 and TRBJ1-5, is DGGITQSPKYLFRKEGQNVTLSCEQNLNHDAMYWYRQDPGQGLRLIYYSQIVNDFQKGDIAEGYSVSREKKESFPLTVTSAQKNPTAFYLCASSIQGPSGTGSNQPQHFGDGTRLSIL.